These T cell receptor beta chains were read from a single sample in a study of neoadjuvant anti-PD-1 for oral cavity cancer. Clones were read by immunoSEQ multiplex PCR, and TCRdb kept only the in-frame ones, dropping some. The sample includes over 11,000 clones, 70% of them seen just once. Sequenced here: PBMCs, sampled before nivolumab (anti-PD-1) treatment. These receptors were obtained from a person aged 35-80 years with oral cavity squamous cell carcinoma. Each CDR3 is given with its conserved first and last residue. D genes are given only for firm matches. Some rows mark clone size as missing; the rest say once, few, many or name a class of expanded clone.

V gene: TRBV10-3; J gene: TRBJ1-1; D gene: NA; clone size: few; CDR3 protein: CAISDLGEGDAFF; CDR3 DNA: TGTGCCATCAGTGATCTCGGGGAAGGTGATGCTTTCTTT
V gene: TRBV15; J gene: TRBJ1-1; D gene: TRBD1; clone size: NA; CDR3 protein: CATSRFWDQGAFEAFF; CDR3 DNA: TGTGCCACCAGCAGATTCTGGGATCAGGGGGCTTTTGAAGCTTTCTTT
V gene: TRBV9; J gene: TRBJ2-2; D gene: NA; clone size: NA; CDR3 protein: CASSVQGDTGELFF; CDR3 DNA: TGTGCCAGCAGCGTACAAGGGGACACCGGGGAGCTGTTTTTT
V gene: TRBV4-1; J gene: TRBJ2-2; D gene: TRBD2; clone size: NA; CDR3 protein: CASSQDLAGANTGELFF; CDR3 DNA: TGCGCCAGCAGCCAAGATTTAGCGGGGGCGAACACCGGGGAGCTGTTTTTT
V gene: TRBV7-2; J gene: TRBJ1-4; D gene: NA; clone size: NA; CDR3 protein: CASSLDGTTATNEKLFF; CDR3 DNA: TGTGCCAGCAGCTTAGACGGGACAACTGCAACTAATGAAAAACTGTTTTTT
V gene: TRBV5-5; J gene: TRBJ2-5; D gene: TRBD1; clone size: NA; CDR3 protein: CASSLQGETQYF; CDR3 DNA: TGTGCCAGCAGCTTACAGGGGGAGACCCAGTACTTC
V gene: TRBV21-1; J gene: TRBJ2-3; D gene: NA; clone size: NA; CDR3 protein: CASSKLQPGPPDTQYF; CDR3 DNA: TGTGCCAGCAGCAAATTGCAGCCGGGACCCCCAGATACGCAGTATTTT
V gene: TRBV5-1; J gene: TRBJ1-2; D gene: TRBD1; clone size: few; CDR3 protein: CASSVGQLYGYTF; CDR3 DNA: TGCGCCAGCAGCGTGGGACAGCTCTATGGCTACACCTTC
V gene: TRBV4-1; J gene: TRBJ1-1; D gene: NA; clone size: NA; CDR3 protein: CASSQGRRTEAFF; CDR3 DNA: TGCGCCAGCAGCCAAGGTCGCAGGACTGAAGCTTTCTTT
V gene: TRBV18; J gene: TRBJ2-3; D gene: NA; clone size: NA; CDR3 protein: CASSRGDTQYF; CDR3 DNA: TGTGCCAGCTCCCGGGGGGATACGCAGTATTTT
V gene: TRBV18; J gene: TRBJ1-1; D gene: NA; clone size: NA; CDR3 protein: CASSPHEGVWTEAFF; CDR3 DNA: TGTGCCAGCTCACCACATGAGGGGGTCTGGACTGAAGCTTTCTTT
V gene: TRBV21-1; J gene: TRBJ1-2; D gene: NA; clone size: few; CDR3 protein: CASSRMKQGPMNYGYTF; CDR3 DNA: TGTGCCAGCAGCCGCATGAAACAGGGGCCCATGAACTATGGCTACACCTTC
V gene: TRBV5-6; J gene: TRBJ1-5; D gene: NA; clone size: once; CDR3 protein: CASSLDGSNQPQHF; CDR3 DNA: TGTGCCAGCAGCTTGGACGGTAGCAATCAGCCCCAGCATTTT
V gene: TRBV29-1; J gene: TRBJ1-1; D gene: NA; clone size: NA; CDR3 protein: CSVEGSRNTEAFF; CDR3 DNA: TGCAGCGTTGAAGGATCAAGAAACACTGAAGCTTTCTTT
V gene: TRBV5-6; J gene: TRBJ2-1; D gene: TRBD2; clone size: NA; CDR3 protein: CASSFLAGGHNEQFF; CDR3 DNA: TGTGCCAGCAGCTTTCTAGCGGGGGGACACAATGAGCAGTTCTTC
V gene: TRBV5-1; J gene: TRBJ2-3; D gene: NA; clone size: once; CDR3 protein: CASSFRDQSTDTQYF; CDR3 DNA: TGCGCCAGCAGCTTCCGGGACCAGAGCACAGATACGCAGTATTTT
V gene: TRBV7-2; J gene: TRBJ1-3; D gene: NA; clone size: NA; CDR3 protein: CASSLGITGNTIYF; CDR3 DNA: TGTGCCAGCAGCTTAGGGATAACTGGAAACACCATATATTTT
V gene: TRBV27; J gene: TRBJ1-2; D gene: NA; clone size: NA; CDR3 protein: CASSLSSAGGRGYTF; CDR3 DNA: TGTGCCAGCAGTTTATCCTCGGCGGGGGGGCGAGGCTACACCTTC
V gene: TRBV29-1; J gene: TRBJ2-1; D gene: NA; clone size: NA; CDR3 protein: CSVEKAGQFF; CDR3 DNA: TGCAGCGTTGAAAAAGCCGGGCAGTTCTTC
V gene: TRBV29-1; J gene: TRBJ1-1; D gene: NA; clone size: NA; CDR3 protein: CSVEVSTEAFF; CDR3 DNA: TGCAGCGTTGAAGTCTCGACTGAAGCTTTCTTT